The 20 T cell receptor beta chains reported below all come from one sample, sequenced in a study of shared clonotypes between healthy human individuals (dated by TCRdb to 2019 to 2021). Library preparation was by the immunoSEQ multiplex PCR assay. This is the immuneACCESS table as TCRdb keeps it, with only in-frame sequences that have V and J called. A part of the clones is gone; compared with another copy, unresolved V genes explain less than half, and the rest is unexplained. The sample table lists over a million clones, over 95% of them with a count of one. Of the sample, about 1% falls within the top ten clones. Input material: naive CD4+ T cells sorted from blood. Interpreted using the paper, the cell subset or site label stands for: CD45RA+ positively selected. Receptor source: a man aged 25 to 40 in good health.

V and J are TRBV5-1 and TRBJ2-3; the D gene is possibly TRBD2 (6 bases). Germline V lookup: CDR1 SGHRS, CDR2 YFSETQ. Trimming stripped 4 bases from V and 5 bases from J, with 14 bases between. This CDR3 spans 14 amino acids. The CDR3 region is CASSTGGVEDTQYF. The DNA for the CDR3 is TGCGCCAGCAGCACCGGAGGGGTTGAAGATACGCAGTATTTT.

The CDR3 is CASSLGQLNTEAFF. CDR3 coding DNA: TGTGCCAGCAGCCTGGGACAACTGAACACTGAAGCTTTCTTT. The gene calls are TRBV4-2 and TRBJ1-1; tentatively, D is TRBD1 (6 bases). The germline V gene has CDR1 LGHNA and CDR2 YNFKEQ. This CDR3 is built from 14 residues. V lost 4 bases to trimming and J lost 0 bases, with 9 bases between them.

The J gene is TRBJ2-5, the V gene TRBV7-6, with TRBD2 matching over 13 bases. With V trimmed by 5 bases and J by 4 bases, 7 bases remained unmatched. The CDR3 spans 16 residues. Germline CDR1 and CDR2: SGHVS and FNYEAQ. The CDR3 protein is CASSAGLAGARETQYF. The CDR3 DNA sequence: TGTGCCAGCAGCGCAGGACTAGCGGGAGCAAGAGAGACCCAGTACTTC. The variable domain in full, with the rest retrieved from reference TRBV7-6 and TRBJ2-5, is GAGVSQSPRYKVTKRGQDVALRCDPISGHVSLYWYRQALGQGPEFLTYFNYEAQQDKSGLPNDRFSAERPEGSISTLTIQRTEQRDSAMYRCASSAGLAGARETQYFGPGTRLLVL.

The chain links TRBV28 to TRBJ2-1; TRBD2 matches at 8 bases. This CDR3 contains 19 residues. The trim removed 6 bases at V and 5 bases at J, leaving 21 bases unmatched. Per the germline V gene, CDR1 is MDHEN and CDR2 is SYDVKM. CDR3 nucleotides: TGTGCCAGCAGACCTAGACTAGCGACAGCGCGGCCACCCAACAATGAGCAGTTCTTC. It specifies CASRPRLATARPPNNEQFF.

CDR3 residues: CASSPKGHGTSGIWEQFF. The DNA of the CDR3 is TGCGCCAGCAGCCCAAAAGGTCATGGGACTAGCGGGATCTGGGAGCAGTTCTTC. The chain uses TRBV4-3 and TRBJ2-1, with 13 bases aligning to TRBD2. This CDR3 contains 18 residues. Trimming took 4 bases from V and 10 from J; bases not matched to a gene: 16. The germline gives CDR1 LGHNA, CDR2 YSLEER.

The V gene is TRBV6-5, the J gene TRBJ2-7; 9 bases map to TRBD1. The V segment lost 2 bases and the J segment 6 bases; nucleotides outside the gene matches: 8. Germline values: CDR1 MNHEY, CDR2 SVGAGI. This CDR3 has 15 residues. CDR3 in amino acids: CASSYPDRGFSEQYF. As DNA, the CDR3 is TGTGCCAGCAGTTACCCGGACAGGGGTTTCTCCGAGCAGTACTTC.

The CDR3 DNA sequence: TGCGCCAGCAGTCGGGAAGGGCATGAAGAGCAGTACTTC. This codes for CASSREGHEEQYF. The chain is built from TRBV5-1 and TRBJ2-7; D perhaps matches TRBD2 (5 bases). Germline-derived CDR1 and CDR2 are SGHRS and YFSETQ. V was trimmed by 5 bases and J by 7 bases, leaving 16 bases between them. The CDR3 has 13 amino acids.

The gene calls are TRBV7-9 and TRBJ2-7; 8 bases agree with TRBD2. Germline CDR1 and CDR2: SEHNR and FQNEAQ (reference sequence). V was clipped by 5 bases and J by 0 bases; unmatched bases: 6. The CDR3 runs to 15 residues. CDR3 in DNA: TGTGCCAGCAGCGGGAGCGGGAGCAGCTCCTACGAGCAGTACTTC. Amino acids: CASSGSGSSSYEQYF.

The rearrangement links TRBV29-1 to TRBJ2-1; 9 bases align to TRBD2. The CDR3 extends over 13 amino acids. The V gene end was trimmed by 7 bases and the J gene end by 4 bases; junction bases not matched to a gene: 5. Germline V gene sequence: CDR1 SQVTM, CDR2 ANQGSEA. The CDR3 reads CSARTSAYNEQFF. The DNA for the CDR3 is TGCAGCGCCCGGACTAGCGCTTACAATGAGCAGTTCTTC.

This chain joins TRBV5-1 and TRBJ2-2; maybe TRBD2 (6 bases). The V gene lost 3 bases and the J gene lost 0 bases, with 18 bases spanning the gap. The germline V gene encodes CDR1 SGHRS and CDR2 YFSETQ. CDR3 length equals 18 residues. The CDR3 protein is CASSSRGSGFANTGELFF. The CDR3 DNA reads as TGCGCCAGCAGCTCGAGGGGCAGCGGGTTCGCGAACACCGGGGAGCTGTTTTTT.

The rearrangement links TRBV15 to TRBJ1-4; D may be TRBD1 (6 bases). With 0 bases removed from V and 5 bases from J, the gap between germline ends came to 10 bases. The CDR3 totals 15 residues. CDR1 is LNHNV and CDR2 is YYDKDF in the germline V gene (reference sequence). The CDR3: CATSRETGANEKLFF. The CDR3, as DNA: TGTGCCACCAGCAGAGAGACGGGGGCCAATGAAAAACTGTTTTTT.

The rearrangement uses TRBV5-1 and TRBJ2-7, with 11 positions matching TRBD1. Germline V CDR1 and CDR2: SGHRS, YFSETQ. V shed 2 bases and J 5 bases; nucleotides not matched to a gene: 3. The CDR3 extends over 14 amino acids. The CDR3 region is CASSFGDRGDEQYF. The CDR3 bases are TGCGCCAGCAGCTTTGGGGACAGGGGGGACGAGCAGTACTTC.

The V call is TRBV7-3, the J call TRBJ1-1; 8 nucleotides agree with TRBD1. V was pared by 6 bases and J by 4 bases, with 19 bases of the junction left unmatched. Per the germline V gene, CDR1 is SGHTA and CDR2 is FQGTGA. The CDR3 spans 18 residues. The CDR3 coding sequence is TGTGCCAGCAGGGAGGGAACCACCCCCGGACAGGGTTTCACTGAAGCTTTCTTT. Its protein is CASREGTTPGQGFTEAFF.

The V gene is TRBV15, the J gene TRBJ2-6; D gene unclear. The length of the CDR3 is 13 residues. Germline CDR1 reads LNHNV; CDR2 reads YYDKDF (reference sequence). The V gene lost 6 bases and the J gene lost 0 bases, with 3 bases spanning the gap. CDR3 amino acids: CATRFSGANVLTF. The DNA of the CDR3 is TGTGCCACCAGGTTCTCTGGGGCCAACGTCCTGACTTTC.

This clone was seen a single time. The rearrangement joins TRBV28 to TRBJ2-3; no reliable D call. CDR3 length: 14 amino acids. Germline V CDR1 and CDR2: MDHEN, SYDVKM. The V end was cut by 7 bases, the J end by 8 bases, with 19 bases between. For the CDR3, the DNA is TGTGCCAGCAAAGGGTCCATGCATGAAGGTACGCAGTATTTT. As protein: CASKGSMHEGTQYF.

With regard to this clone: This same CDR3 is encoded by further DNA sequences in the sample. The chain recombines TRBV11-3 with TRBJ2-7; D gene unclear. CDR3 length: 13 residues. V lost 8 bases and J lost 0, with 11 bases in between. From germline, CDR1 is SGHNT and CDR2 YENEEA. The CDR3 DNA reads TGTGCCAGCTCCCCCGGTGACTCCTACGAGCAGTACTTC. It codes for CASSPGDSYEQYF.

The chain uses TRBV5-1 and TRBJ1-1; a possible D gene is TRBD1 (5 bases). V was clipped by 4 bases and J by 7 bases, with 17 bases between them. CDR1 SGHRS and CDR2 YFSETQ come from the germline V gene. CDR3 length: 14 amino acids. The CDR3 region is CASSTGGGADEAFF. CDR3 nucleotides: TGCGCCAGCAGCACTGGAGGCGGGGCGGATGAAGCTTTCTTT.

The chain couples TRBV7-6 to TRBJ2-7; D unclear. The length of the CDR3 is 11 residues. Trimming pared 5 bases from V and 5 bases from J, leaving 7 bases between. The germline gives CDR1 SGHVS, CDR2 FNYEAQ. The CDR3 DNA follows: TGTGCCAGCAGCCCGCTCGACGAGCAGTACTTC. Amino acid sequence: CASSPLDEQYF.

This chain links TRBV5-1 with TRBJ1-2; the match to TRBD1 covers 10 bases. Unmatched junction bases numbered 3, after V lost 2 bases and J lost 5 bases. The V gene's germline CDR1 is SGHRS and CDR2 YFSETQ. CDR3 length equals 14 residues. The CDR3 DNA reads as TGCGCCAGCAGCTTTGGGACAGGGGCTTATGGCTACACCTTC. Amino acid sequence: CASSFGTGAYGYTF.

This sequence joins TRBV14 and TRBJ2-1; possible D gene TRBD2, 6 bases. V shed 6 bases and J shed 7 bases, with 19 bases lying between them. From germline, CDR1 is SGHDN and CDR2 FVKESK. This CDR3 contains 15 residues. This CDR3 is CASSPVGTPANEQFF. Written as DNA, the CDR3 is TGTGCCAGCAGTCCAGTGGGGACTCCAGCGAATGAGCAGTTCTTC.